These T cell receptor beta chains were read from a single sample in a study of blood T cell repertoires in COVID-19. The method was immunoSEQ multiplex PCR; TCRdb's version includes in-frame clones alone and lacks a portion of them. The sample yields under 85,000 clones, about 80% seen once. Sequencing was carried out using peripheral blood. The receptors shown here come from a man aged 50 to 59 with acute or convalescent COVID-19. Both conserved end residues are part of each CDR3. D genes are given only for firm matches. Size is omitted from some rows. Given values are once, few, many or a class for expanded clones.

j_call d_call v_call clone_size cdr3_aa cdr3_nt
TRBJ1-5 - TRBV4-3 once CASSQDGTARNQPQHF TGCGCCAGCAGCCAAGATGGAACAGCTCGCAATCAGCCCCAGCATTTT
TRBJ1-1 TRBD1 TRBV7-3 - CASSLTTGTNTEAFF TGTGCCAGCAGCCTAACGACAGGGACGAACACTGAAGCTTTCTTT
TRBJ1-1 - TRBV4-2 - CASSQDPRDTEAFF TGTGCCAGCAGCCAAGATCCCCGGGACACTGAAGCTTTCTTT
TRBJ1-2 - TRBV7-2 - CASSLERGGKYGYTF TGTGCCAGCAGCTTAGAACGCGGGGGCAAGTATGGCTACACCTTC
TRBJ2-7 TRBD1 TRBV7-2 - CASSLQGQGYHEQYF TGTGCCAGCAGCTTACAAGGACAGGGGTACCACGAGCAGTACTTC
TRBJ1-2 - TRBV7-2 - CASSVLRGGGYGYTF TGTGCCAGCAGCGTCCTACGGGGTGGAGGCTATGGCTACACCTTC
TRBJ1-4 - TRBV27 - CASSLGGGREKLFF TGTGCCAGCAGTTTAGGGGGAGGACGTGAAAAACTGTTTTTT
TRBJ1-2 - TRBV5-6 - CASSLSAQGMFYGYTF TGTGCCAGCAGCTTGTCTGCACAGGGAATGTTCTATGGCTACACCTTC
TRBJ2-5 - TRBV6-2/TRBV6-3 few CASTPGSGLQETQYF TGTGCCAGCACCCCGGGGAGCGGACTCCAAGAGACCCAGTACTTC
TRBJ1-2 TRBD1 TRBV14 few CASSQYFVSPGQGDYGYTF TGTGCCAGCAGCCAATACTTTGTCTCTCCGGGACAGGGAGACTATGGCTACACCTTC
TRBJ2-6 - TRBV3-1/TRBV3-2 - CASSQAQGTWANVLTF TGTGCCAGCAGCCAAGCCCAGGGGACCTGGGCCAACGTCCTGACTTTC
TRBJ1-1 TRBD1 TRBV4-1 once CASSQQTGSSTEAFF TGCGCCAGCAGCCAGCAGACAGGGTCGAGCACTGAAGCTTTCTTT
TRBJ1-1 - TRBV7-2 - CASTTEGGVAFF TGTGCCAGCACCACCGAAGGGGGGGTAGCTTTCTTT
TRBJ1-1 - TRBV3-1/TRBV3-2 - CASSQTVNTEAFF TGTGCCAGCAGCCAGACAGTGAACACTGAAGCTTTCTTT
TRBJ2-7 - TRBV27 once CASSRPGSRVDEQYF TGTGCCAGCAGTAGACCGGGCTCCAGGGTTGACGAGCAGTACTTC
TRBJ1-4 - TRBV4-1 - CASSQERRTLGDEKLFF TGCGCCAGCAGCCAAGAAAGGAGGACTCTTGGGGATGAAAAACTGTTTTTT
TRBJ1-1 TRBD1 TRBV13 - CASSFLRGTEAFF TGTGCCAGCAGCTTTCTCAGGGGGACTGAAGCTTTCTTT
TRBJ1-1 - TRBV3-1/TRBV3-2 - CASRYTGGPEAFF TGTGCCAGCAGATATACTGGGGGCCCTGAAGCTTTCTTT
TRBJ2-1 - TRBV4-2 - CASSQDATGSYNEQFF TGTGCCAGCAGCCAAGACGCGACAGGCTCATACAATGAGCAGTTCTTC
TRBJ2-5 - TRBV5-1 - CASSLGQTKETQYF TGCGCCAGCAGCTTGGGACAGACAAAAGAGACCCAGTACTTC
TRBJ2-1 - TRBV3-1/TRBV3-2 - CASSQGWEPYNEQFF TGTGCCAGCAGCCAAGGGTGGGAGCCCTACAATGAGCAGTTCTTC
TRBJ2-7 TRBD1 TRBV7-9 - CASSLVGTGNYEQYF TGTGCCAGCAGCTTAGTCGGGACAGGCAACTACGAGCAGTACTTC
TRBJ2-2 TRBD1 TRBV7-3 - CASSADRVNTGELFF TGTGCCAGCAGCGCCGACAGGGTGAACACCGGGGAGCTGTTTTTT
TRBJ1-2 - TRBV14 many CASSQGSGEYTF TGTGCCAGCAGCCAAGGATCAGGGGAGTACACCTTC
TRBJ2-7 TRBD2 TRBV5-5 - CASSLVLVSLAGSYEQYF TGTGCCAGCAGCTTGGTATTGGTCAGCCTAGCGGGAAGCTACGAGCAGTACTTC
TRBJ2-3 TRBD2 TRBV11-2 - CASSFGTSGNTDTQYF TGTGCCAGCAGCTTCGGGACTAGCGGGAACACAGATACGCAGTATTTT
TRBJ1-5 TRBD1 TRBV9 - CASSVGQDRQPQHF TGTGCCAGCAGCGTCGGACAGGATAGACAGCCCCAGCATTTT
TRBJ2-7 - TRBV24-1 - CATSDAGPSSYEQYF TGTGCCACCAGTGACGCGGGGCCGAGCTCCTACGAGCAGTACTTC
TRBJ2-3 TRBD1 TRBV6-6 - CASSYGQGKTDTQYF TGTGCCAGCAGCTACGGACAGGGGAAGACAGATACGCAGTATTTT
TRBJ1-2 TRBD1 TRBV19 - CASSITGVLTGYTF TGTGCCAGTAGTATCACAGGGGTTCTAACAGGCTACACCTTC
TRBJ2-5 - TRBV5-6 - CASSDRTRGETQYF TGTGCCAGCAGCGACCGGACTCGGGGAGAGACCCAGTACTTC
TRBJ1-5 TRBD1 TRBV30 - CAWSRGLDQPQHF TGTGCCTGGAGCAGGGGGCTCGATCAGCCCCAGCATTTT
TRBJ1-2 TRBD1 TRBV30 - CAWATGQNYGYTF TGTGCCTGGGCGACGGGACAGAACTATGGCTACACCTTC
TRBJ1-2 - TRBV29-1 few CSVGGAGYTF TGCAGCGTTGGTGGGGCTGGCTACACCTTC
TRBJ1-5 - TRBV4-3 - CASSQDRGANQPQHF TGCGCCAGCAGCCAAGACAGGGGTGCCAATCAGCCCCAGCATTTT
TRBJ1-5 TRBD1 TRBV6-2/TRBV6-3 few CASSYSRDRIVNQPQHF TGTGCCAGCAGTTACTCTAGGGACAGGATCGTCAATCAGCCCCAGCATTTT
TRBJ2-2 - TRBV7-3 - CASSPGQYTGELFF TGTGCCAGCAGCCCAGGACAGTACACCGGGGAGCTGTTTTTT
TRBJ2-2 - TRBV6-4 few CASSDSTGTGELFF TGTGCCAGCAGTGACTCGACAGGCACCGGGGAGCTGTTTTTT
TRBJ1-1 TRBD1 TRBV6-5 few CASSPGQGYSTEAFF TGTGCCAGCAGCCCCGGACAGGGATACAGCACTGAAGCTTTCTTT
TRBJ2-7 - TRBV9 few CASSVGALSSYEQYF TGTGCCAGCAGCGTCGGAGCGCTAAGCTCCTACGAGCAGTACTTC
TRBJ1-4 TRBD1 TRBV9 once CASSLEGQGMEKLFF TGTGCCAGCAGCTTGGAGGGACAGGGAATGGAAAAACTGTTTTTT
TRBJ2-1 TRBD2 TRBV27 - CASSLRYSGGYNEQFF TGTGCCAGCAGTTTAAGGTACAGCGGGGGCTACAATGAGCAGTTCTTC
TRBJ2-3 TRBD2 TRBV5-6 - CASSLAGTSPTDTQYF TGTGCCAGCAGCTTGGCCGGGACTAGCCCCACAGATACGCAGTATTTT
TRBJ1-6 - TRBV6-5 - CASRDSLSYNSPLHF TGTGCCAGCAGGGACTCTCTCTCCTATAATTCACCCCTCCACTTT
TRBJ1-1 - TRBV6-5 few CASSFGTKNTEAFF TGTGCCAGCAGTTTCGGGACAAAGAACACTGAAGCTTTCTTT
TRBJ2-1 TRBD2 TRBV6-2/TRBV6-3 - CASSYDYLAGGGKEQFF TGTGCCAGCAGTTACGACTACCTAGCGGGAGGGGGGAAGGAGCAGTTCTTC